The 7 T cell receptor beta chains listed next were all sequenced from one sample in a study of cytomegalovirus exposure and HLA in healthy donors. PCR involved 60 Vbeta and 13 Jbeta primers. Only in-frame clones appear in the TCRdb table, and some are missing; sequencing was by immunoSEQ multiplex PCR. This table has 85,000 to 120,000 clones, about 62% appearing once. The sequencing sample was made of PBMCs. The receptors stem from a human donor in good health.

This clone came up a few times. The rearrangement uses TRBV6-6 and TRBJ2-1, with D possibly TRBD2 on 6 matching bases. The CDR3 runs to 16 residues. Trimming cost V 0 bases and J 6 bases, with 15 bases left between them. Germline V gene sequence: CDR1 MNHNY, CDR2 SVGAGI (reference sequence). The CDR3 loop is CASSYSILTSGNEQFF. Here the CDR3 DNA reads TGTGCCAGCAGTTACTCGATTCTGACTAGTGGCAATGAGCAGTTCTTC.

The V gene is TRBV7-9, the J gene TRBJ2-5; 8 bases agree with TRBD2. The CDR3 sequence is 14 residues long. V trimming: 2 bases; J trimming: 2 bases; junction bases outside the gene matches: 1. Per the germline V gene, CDR1 is SEHNR and CDR2 is FQNEAQ (reference sequence). The CDR3 nucleotides read TGTGCCAGCAGCTTAACTAGCGGACAAGAGACCCAGTACTTC. Encoded protein: CASSLTSGQETQYF.

The CDR3 DNA follows: TGCGCCAGCAGCCTTTCCGGAGTTTCCTCCTACGAGCAGTACTTC. Translating it yields CASSLSGVSSYEQYF. The J gene is TRBJ2-7, the V gene TRBV4-1, with D uncertain. There are 15 residues in the CDR3. Trimming left V 4 bases short and J 0 bases short, with 13 bases between. Germline V gene sequence: CDR1 MGHRA, CDR2 YSYEKL.

This clone was detected a few times. The V and J genes are TRBV7-7 and TRBJ2-3, with D possibly being TRBD2 (6 bases). Between the trimmed V and J ends, which lost 5 bases and 2 bases, there was a span of 14 bases. The CDR3 has 15 residues. Looked up from germline, CDR1 is SSHAT and CDR2 is FNYEAQ (reference sequence). CDR3 bases: TGTGCCAGCAGCATTAGCGGAGGGGACACAGATACGCAGTATTTT. Translated: CASSISGGDTDTQYF.

The rearrangement links TRBV18 to TRBJ1-5; 7 bases are shared with TRBD1. V lost 6 bases, J lost 0 bases, and 8 bases stayed unmatched. This CDR3 is built from 16 residues. The germline gives CDR1 KGHSH, CDR2 LQKENI. CDR3 in amino acids: CASSTGTVDSNQPQHF. The CDR3 DNA is TGTGCCAGCTCTACCGGGACAGTGGATAGCAATCAGCCCCAGCATTTT.

The chain employs TRBV5-1 and TRBJ2-3; 7 bases map to TRBD2. Trimming cost V 0 bases and J 2 bases; bases outside gene matches: 3. Germline V gives CDR1 SGHRS, CDR2 YFSETQ. The CDR3 covers 15 residues. The CDR3 loop reads CASSLEGLLTDTQYF. CDR3 DNA sequence: TGCGCCAGCAGCTTGGAGGGACTACTCACAGATACGCAGTATTTT.

This CDR3 is CSGAGTSGFYTNNEQFF. The CDR3 DNA follows: TGCAGCGGCGCCGGGACTAGCGGGTTTTACACCAACAATGAGCAGTTCTTC. V gene TRBV29-1 combines with J gene TRBJ2-1; 12 nucleotides align to TRBD2. Trimming at V came to 7 bases and at J to 5 bases, leaving 15 bases not matched to a gene. Per germline, CDR1 SQVTM and CDR2 ANQGSEA. The CDR3 runs to 17 residues.